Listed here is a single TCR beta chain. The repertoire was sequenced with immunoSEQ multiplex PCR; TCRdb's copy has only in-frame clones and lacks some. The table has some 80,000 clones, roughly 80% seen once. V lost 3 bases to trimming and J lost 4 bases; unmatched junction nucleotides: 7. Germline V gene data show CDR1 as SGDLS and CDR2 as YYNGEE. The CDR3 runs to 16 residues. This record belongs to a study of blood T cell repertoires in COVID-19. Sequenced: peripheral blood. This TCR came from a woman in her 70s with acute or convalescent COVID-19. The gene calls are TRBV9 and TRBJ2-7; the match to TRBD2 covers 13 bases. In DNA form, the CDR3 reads TGTGCCAGCAGCGCCGGACTAGCGGGAGCCCATTACGAGCAGTACTTC. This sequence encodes CASSAGLAGAHYEQYF.